This is a list of T cell receptor beta chains from one sample in a study of blood T cell repertoires in COVID-19. Clones were sequenced by immunoSEQ multiplex PCR, and TCRdb holds only the in-frame ones, with some missing. The data hold approximately 270,000 clones, with around 93% observed a single time. The material sequenced was PBMCs or T cells enriched from blood (not recorded which). Every receptor here comes from a man aged 40-55 years who had been exposed to COVID-19. Both conserved end residues are part of each CDR3. Clone size is shown for a subset of rows, as once, few, many or a class of expanded clone.

abundance: -; v_gene: TRBV5-1; j_gene: TRBJ1-1; CDR3aa: CASSSYQGRTSTGRAFF
abundance: once; v_gene: TRBV3-1/TRBV3-2; j_gene: TRBJ1-4; CDR3aa: CASSGQTATNEKLFF
abundance: -; v_gene: TRBV19; j_gene: TRBJ2-1; CDR3aa: CASSTEREVNEQFF
abundance: -; v_gene: TRBV19; j_gene: TRBJ1-4; CDR3aa: CASTWVDRPGKLFF
abundance: -; v_gene: TRBV19; j_gene: TRBJ2-3; CDR3aa: CASQQTGGAYYYADTQYF
abundance: -; v_gene: TRBV7-3; j_gene: TRBJ2-7; CDR3aa: CASSLTSGNSYEQYF
abundance: -; v_gene: TRBV5-4; j_gene: TRBJ2-3; CDR3aa: CASSWETSGTDTQYF
abundance: -; v_gene: TRBV27; j_gene: TRBJ2-5; CDR3aa: CASSTNPQGGLYF
abundance: -; v_gene: TRBV9; j_gene: TRBJ2-7; CDR3aa: CASSPVGTTTYEQYF
abundance: once; v_gene: TRBV11-2; j_gene: TRBJ1-2; CDR3aa: CASSPGGAEDNYGYTF
abundance: -; v_gene: TRBV12-3/TRBV12-4; j_gene: TRBJ2-1; CDR3aa: CASSPEREDEQFF
abundance: -; v_gene: TRBV7-3; j_gene: TRBJ2-2; CDR3aa: CASSFTGLAGAGELFF
abundance: -; v_gene: TRBV10-3; j_gene: TRBJ2-7; CDR3aa: CAISESRGFSEQYF
abundance: -; v_gene: TRBV11-3; j_gene: TRBJ2-7; CDR3aa: CASSLGGASGTYEQYF
abundance: -; v_gene: TRBV12-5; j_gene: TRBJ2-7; CDR3aa: CASGLPILGCFYEQYF
abundance: once; v_gene: TRBV7-2; j_gene: TRBJ1-5; CDR3aa: CASSLIGTGDQPQHF
abundance: -; v_gene: TRBV15; j_gene: TRBJ2-3; CDR3aa: CATSIQRETDTQYF
abundance: -; v_gene: TRBV15; j_gene: TRBJ2-5; CDR3aa: CATSGWTSGTIQETQYF
abundance: -; v_gene: TRBV7-9; j_gene: TRBJ1-2; CDR3aa: CASSPTQTDNYGYTF
abundance: -; v_gene: TRBV6-5; j_gene: TRBJ2-2; CDR3aa: CASKQALPGELFF
abundance: -; v_gene: TRBV7-9; j_gene: TRBJ1-2; CDR3aa: CASSPAGSDNYGYTF
abundance: -; v_gene: TRBV19; j_gene: TRBJ1-4; CDR3aa: CASREPGQGYEKLFF
abundance: -; v_gene: TRBV7-9; j_gene: TRBJ2-3; CDR3aa: CASSLATISTDTQYF
abundance: -; v_gene: TRBV7-9; j_gene: TRBJ1-1; CDR3aa: CASSFSWTGPHEGDTEAFF
abundance: -; v_gene: TRBV3-1/TRBV3-2; j_gene: TRBJ1-5; CDR3aa: CASSRTVSNQPQHF
abundance: -; v_gene: TRBV19; j_gene: TRBJ2-5; CDR3aa: CASRKGTDPYVVTQYF
abundance: once; v_gene: TRBV29-1; j_gene: TRBJ2-3; CDR3aa: CSVGTGGSKADTQYF
abundance: -; v_gene: TRBV27; j_gene: TRBJ1-1; CDR3aa: CASNPRGPYTEAFF
abundance: -; v_gene: TRBV7-2; j_gene: TRBJ2-7; CDR3aa: CASSFTGLPYEQYF
abundance: once; v_gene: TRBV9; j_gene: TRBJ1-1; CDR3aa: CASSADTYTEAFF
abundance: -; v_gene: TRBV25-1; j_gene: TRBJ2-7; CDR3aa: CASSESGRQSYEQYF
abundance: -; v_gene: TRBV24-1; j_gene: TRBJ1-1; CDR3aa: CATSGQGAVDTEAFF
abundance: -; v_gene: TRBV27; j_gene: TRBJ2-7; CDR3aa: CASSLGGNEQYF
abundance: -; v_gene: TRBV27; j_gene: TRBJ1-2; CDR3aa: CTSSFTAGGADYGYTF
abundance: -; v_gene: TRBV5-1; j_gene: TRBJ2-3; CDR3aa: CASSTDLSGTDTQYF